A single sample gave rise to the 22 T cell receptor beta chains below, sequenced in a study of shared clonotypes between healthy human individuals. The protocol was immunoSEQ multiplex PCR, while the TCRdb copy is restricted to in-frame clones and leaves out a portion. This table holds some 1,100,000 clones, 78% found once. Sequencing was performed on memory CD4+ T cells from PBMCs. Subset here: CD45RA-negative fraction. These receptors all stem from a man between 18 and 29 years old in good health. Some clones in this sample may be carry-over from other donors' samples.

The chain uses TRBV15 and TRBJ1-1; D gene unclear. The CDR3 length is 15 residues. CDR1 LNHNV and CDR2 YYDKDF come from the germline V gene (reference sequence). Trimming took off 1 base at V and 4 bases at J, with 13 bases between the two ends. The chain's CDR3 is CATSRGAAGVTEAFF. The CDR3 nucleotides read TGTGCCACCAGCAGAGGCGCCGCGGGAGTCACTGAAGCTTTCTTT.

As DNA, the CDR3 is TGTGCCAGCAGCTCGCCGGCGGCGGGAGAAGGGGAGCAGTACTTC. Amino acids: CASSSPAAGEGEQYF. The J gene is TRBJ2-7, the V gene TRBV7-9; 7 bases line up with TRBD2. Trimming took 4 bases from V and 7 from J; bases not matched to a gene: 13. This CDR3 comprises 15 residues. Germline V lookup: CDR1 SEHNR, CDR2 FQNEAQ (reference sequence).

The chain uses TRBV27 and TRBJ2-6, with TRBD2 as a possible D gene (5 bases). The length of the CDR3 is 20 residues. The germline gives CDR1 MNHEY, CDR2 SMNVEV (reference sequence). Trimming took 5 bases from V and 2 from J, leaving 25 bases between them. The CDR3 loop is CASSPLRRGSSVTGANVLTF. In nucleotides, the CDR3 is TGTGCCAGCAGTCCACTACGCCGGGGTTCGAGCGTTACTGGGGCCAACGTCCTGACTTTC.

This chain connects TRBV5-4 to TRBJ2-3, with a tentative D call TRBD2 (6 bases). CDR1 is SGHNT, CDR2 YYREEE, per germline (reference sequence). Between the trimmed V and J ends, which lost 3 bases and 6 bases, there was a span of 14 bases. The CDR3 is 14 residues long. In nucleotides, the CDR3 is TGTGCCAGCAGCTCGCTGCGGGGCAGGGATACGCAGTATTTT. Its translation is CASSSLRGRDTQYF.

The chain joins TRBV7-2 to TRBJ1-4; D unresolved. Between the trimmed V and J ends, which lost 5 bases and 7 bases, there was a span of 11 bases. From germline, CDR1 is SGHTA and CDR2 FQGNSA. This CDR3 region has 13 residues. The DNA for the CDR3 is TGTGCCAGCAGCAAGGACTGGGGTGAAAAACTGTTTTTT. Its protein is CASSKDWGEKLFF.

The CDR3 protein is CASSLGDMKTQYF. CDR3 nucleotide sequence: TGTGCCAGCAGCCTAGGGGACATGAAGACCCAGTACTTC. The chain uses TRBV7-9 and TRBJ2-5; maybe TRBD1 (6 bases). Looked up from germline, CDR1 is SEHNR and CDR2 is FQNEAQ (reference sequence). V was pared by 5 bases and J by 6 bases, with 13 bases between. CDR3 length: 13 residues.

This clone was seen more than once but under ten times. This chain links TRBV7-2 with TRBJ2-3; 7 bases are a match to TRBD2. The V and J ends lost 3 bases and 0 bases, in that order; junction bases with no gene match: 3. Germline CDR1 and CDR2: SGHTA and FQGNSA. The CDR3 runs to 15 residues. CDR3: CASSFTSASTDTQYF. CDR3 DNA sequence: TGTGCCAGCAGCTTTACTAGCGCTAGCACAGATACGCAGTATTTT.

The chain couples TRBV6-5 to TRBJ2-2; 10 bases line up with TRBD1. Germline V CDR1 and CDR2: MNHEY, SVGAGI. Trimming at V came to 4 bases and at J to 6 bases, leaving 5 bases not matched to a gene. This CDR3 spans 15 amino acids. The CDR3 is CASSSWTGGAGELFF. CDR3 bases: TGTGCCAGCAGTTCCTGGACAGGGGGGGCCGGGGAGCTGTTTTTT.

This chain uses TRBV28 with TRBJ1-2; TRBD1 agrees at 9 bases. CDR1 is MDHEN, CDR2 SYDVKM, per germline. The CDR3 spans 16 residues. V gave up 6 bases and J gave up 3 bases; unmatched junction bases: 11. Here the CDR3 reads CASSPTGGLGDYGYTF. For the CDR3, the DNA is TGTGCCAGCAGCCCTACAGGGGGCTTAGGAGACTATGGCTACACCTTC.

V is TRBV28 and J is TRBJ2-2; D is possibly TRBD1 or TRBD2 (5 bases each). This CDR3 is 17 amino acids long. V was clipped by 8 bases and J by 1 base, with 20 bases between them. Germline CDR1 reads MDHEN; CDR2 reads SYDVKM. CDR3 in amino acids: CASSDWDGLGNTGELFF. DNA of the CDR3: TGTGCCAGCTCAGACTGGGACGGGTTAGGGAACACCGGGGAGCTGTTTTTT.

This clone has a handful of counts. The chain recombines TRBV11-2 with TRBJ2-2, with 12 bases identical to TRBD2. The CDR3 sequence is 17 residues long. Germline V CDR1 and CDR2: SGHAT, FQNNGV. With V trimmed by 4 bases and J by 4 bases, 7 bases remained unmatched. CDR3 coding DNA: TGTGCCAGCAGCTCTCAACCGGGACTAGCGGGCACCGGGGAGCTGTTTTTT. Protein product: CASSSQPGLAGTGELFF.

Of note for this clone: The sample has other DNA sequences that encode this CDR3 too. The V gene is TRBV11-1, the J gene TRBJ2-5; no reliable D call. V gave up 4 bases and J gave up 5 bases, with 11 bases separating them. CDR1 and CDR2 (germline): SGHAT, FQDESV (reference sequence). The CDR3 contains 13 residues. The CDR3 sequence: CASSSGVRETQYF. CDR3 nucleotides: TGTGCCAGCAGCTCTGGAGTAAGGGAGACCCAGTACTTC.

The rearrangement links TRBV27 to TRBJ2-7; D gene uncertain. Germline CDR1 reads MNHEY; CDR2 reads SMNVEV (reference sequence). There are 14 residues in the CDR3. V was trimmed by 5 bases and J by 3 bases, leaving 14 bases between them. CDR3 in amino acids: CASSPLAGDYEQYF. Here the CDR3 DNA reads TGTGCCAGCAGTCCTCTGGCCGGCGACTACGAGCAGTACTTC.

This rearrangement joins TRBV11-3 to TRBJ2-5; D is perhaps TRBD2 (5 bases). Germline assignment: CDR1 SGHNT and CDR2 YENEEA. The CDR3 sequence is 13 residues long. V was clipped by 5 bases and J by 0 bases, with 7 bases between them. CDR3 in DNA: TGTGCCAGCAGCCTCGGGGACCAAGAGACCCAGTACTTC. Translated: CASSLGDQETQYF.

The chain carries TRBV6-5 and TRBJ2-7; 7 bases match TRBD1. Germline V CDR1 and CDR2: MNHEY, SVGAGI. The CDR3 covers 13 residues. V lost 5 bases, J lost 2 bases, and 3 bases stayed unmatched. The CDR3 here is CASSATGTYEQYF. DNA of the CDR3: TGTGCCAGCAGTGCGACAGGGACCTACGAGCAGTACTTC.

The CDR3 spells CASSLFSAGYEQYF. Written as DNA, the CDR3 is TGTGCCAGCAGTTTATTTTCGGCAGGCTACGAGCAGTACTTC. The chain links TRBV28 to TRBJ2-7, with D uncertain. CDR1 is MDHEN and CDR2 is SYDVKM in the germline V gene. With 1 base removed from V and 3 bases from J, the gap between germline ends came to 10 bases. This CDR3 is built from 14 residues.

CDR3 coding DNA: TGTGCCATCAGTAACGGGACAGGGGGCCATCAGCCCCAGCATTTT. Translation: CAISNGTGGHQPQHF. The J gene is TRBJ1-5, the V gene TRBV10-3; 12 nucleotides match TRBD1. From germline, CDR1 is ENHRY and CDR2 SYGVKD. The CDR3 covers 15 residues. J gave up 5 bases and V 5 bases, and 4 bases lay outside the gene matches.

This chain joins TRBV19 and TRBJ1-2; D not resolved. Germline V CDR1 and CDR2: LNHDA, SQIVND (reference sequence). V lost 3 bases and J lost 0, with 8 bases in between. The CDR3 sequence is 14 residues long. The CDR3 nucleotides read TGTGCCAGTAGTATTCCCTGGACTAACTATGGCTACACCTTC. Its protein product is CASSIPWTNYGYTF.

This clone has just a few counts. The chain is built from TRBV28 and TRBJ1-4; possibly TRBD1 for D (5 bases). The CDR3 contains 11 residues. Germline CDR1 MDHEN, CDR2 SYDVKM. The V end was cut by 11 bases, the J end by 12 bases, with 16 bases between. The CDR3 nucleotides read TGTGCCGAGGGGCGGCGGGGGGAACTGTTTTTT. Translating it yields CAEGRRGELFF.

The chain is built from TRBV29-1 and TRBJ1-2; D perhaps matches TRBD1 (5 bases). The V gene lost 7 bases and the J gene lost 7 bases, with 19 bases spanning the gap. The CDR3 totals 13 residues. Germline CDR1 reads SQVTM; CDR2 reads ANQGSEA. CDR3 nucleotide sequence: TGCAGCGCCGTGTCTGCATCGGGACTTGGCTACACCTTC. It is translated as CSAVSASGLGYTF.

Of note for this clone: A single base separates this from a much larger clone, so it may be a read error. The chain employs TRBV7-8 and TRBJ1-4; no reliable D call. Germline assignment: CDR1 SGHVS and CDR2 FQNEAQ. Between the trimmed V and J ends, which lost 5 bases and 2 bases, there was a span of 6 bases. The CDR3 sequence is 13 residues long. CDR3 in amino acids: CASSRGTNEKLFF. CDR3 coding DNA: TGTGCCAGCAGCCGGGGTACTAATGAAAAACTGTTTTTT.

The rearrangement uses TRBV18 and TRBJ1-2; D is undetermined. V was cut by 2 bases and J by 0 bases, with 13 bases left in between. CDR1 and CDR2 (germline): KGHSH, LQKENI. CDR3 size: 16 residues. The CDR3 protein is CASSPSSGIANYGYTF. The CDR3 nucleotides read TGTGCCAGCTCACCATCCTCAGGAATAGCTAACTATGGCTACACCTTC.